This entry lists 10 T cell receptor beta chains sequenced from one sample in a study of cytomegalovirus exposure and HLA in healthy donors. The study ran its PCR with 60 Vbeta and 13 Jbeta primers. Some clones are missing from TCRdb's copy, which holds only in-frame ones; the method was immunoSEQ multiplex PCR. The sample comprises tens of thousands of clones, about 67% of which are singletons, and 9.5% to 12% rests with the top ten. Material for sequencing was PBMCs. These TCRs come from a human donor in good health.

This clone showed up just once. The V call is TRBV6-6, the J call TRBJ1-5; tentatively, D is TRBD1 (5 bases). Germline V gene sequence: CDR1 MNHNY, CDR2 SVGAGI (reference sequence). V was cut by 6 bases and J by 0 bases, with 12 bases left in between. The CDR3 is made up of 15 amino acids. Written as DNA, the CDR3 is TGTGCCAGCAGGGACCGACAGTATAGCAATCAGCCCCAGCATTTT. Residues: CASRDRQYSNQPQHF.

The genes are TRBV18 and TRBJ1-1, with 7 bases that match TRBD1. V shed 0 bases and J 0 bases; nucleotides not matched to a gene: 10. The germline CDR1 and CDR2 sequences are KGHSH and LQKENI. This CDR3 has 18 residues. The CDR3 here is CASSPPRRGPQLNTEAFF. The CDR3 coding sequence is TGTGCCAGCTCACCACCAAGAAGGGGGCCTCAACTGAACACTGAAGCTTTCTTT.

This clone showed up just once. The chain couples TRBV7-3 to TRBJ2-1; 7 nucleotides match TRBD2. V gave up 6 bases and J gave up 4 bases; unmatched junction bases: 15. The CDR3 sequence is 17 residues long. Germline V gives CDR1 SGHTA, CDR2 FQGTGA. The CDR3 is CASSSYHLAEKYNEQFF. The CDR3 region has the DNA TGTGCCAGCAGTTCCTACCACCTAGCGGAAAAATACAATGAGCAGTTCTTC.

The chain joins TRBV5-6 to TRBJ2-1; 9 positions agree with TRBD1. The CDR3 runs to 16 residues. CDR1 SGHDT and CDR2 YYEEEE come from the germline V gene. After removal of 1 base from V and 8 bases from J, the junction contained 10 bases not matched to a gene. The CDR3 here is CASSLKGTGSFDEQFF. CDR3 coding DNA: TGTGCCAGCAGCTTGAAAGGGACAGGGTCGTTCGATGAGCAGTTCTTC.

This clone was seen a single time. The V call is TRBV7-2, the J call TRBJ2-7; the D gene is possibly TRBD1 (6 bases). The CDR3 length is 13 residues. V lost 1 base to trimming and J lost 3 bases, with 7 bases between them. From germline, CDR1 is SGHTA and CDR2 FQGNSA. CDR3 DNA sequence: TGTGCCAGCAGCTTAGGGACAGTCTACGAGCAGTACTTC. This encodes CASSLGTVYEQYF.

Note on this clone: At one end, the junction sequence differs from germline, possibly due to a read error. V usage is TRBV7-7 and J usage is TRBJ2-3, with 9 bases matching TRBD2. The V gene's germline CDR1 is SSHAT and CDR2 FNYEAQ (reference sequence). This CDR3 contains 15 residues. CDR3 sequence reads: CASSRGRAPTDTQYF. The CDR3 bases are TGTGCTAGCAGCCGCGGGAGGGCCCCCACAGATACGCAGTATTTT.

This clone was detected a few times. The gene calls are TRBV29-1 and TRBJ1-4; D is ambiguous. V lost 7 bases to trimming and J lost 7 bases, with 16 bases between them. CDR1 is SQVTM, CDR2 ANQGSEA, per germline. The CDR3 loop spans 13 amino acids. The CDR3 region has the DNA TGCAGCGCCCTGTTGGCTCGCGGTGAAAAACTGTTTTTT. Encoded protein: CSALLARGEKLFF.

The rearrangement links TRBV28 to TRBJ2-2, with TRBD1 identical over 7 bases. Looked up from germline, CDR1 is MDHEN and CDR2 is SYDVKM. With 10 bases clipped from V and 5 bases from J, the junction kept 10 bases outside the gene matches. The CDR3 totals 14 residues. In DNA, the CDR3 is TGTGCCACCCGGCGAGGGGGCCAGACCGGGGAGCTGTTTTTT. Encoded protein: CATRRGGQTGELFF.

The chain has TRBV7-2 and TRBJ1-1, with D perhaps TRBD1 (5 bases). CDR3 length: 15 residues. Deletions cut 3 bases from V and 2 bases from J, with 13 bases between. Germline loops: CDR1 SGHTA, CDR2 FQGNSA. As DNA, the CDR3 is TGTGCCAGCAGCTTCGGGGGGGGATCTAACACTGAAGCTTTCTTT. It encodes CASSFGGGSNTEAFF.

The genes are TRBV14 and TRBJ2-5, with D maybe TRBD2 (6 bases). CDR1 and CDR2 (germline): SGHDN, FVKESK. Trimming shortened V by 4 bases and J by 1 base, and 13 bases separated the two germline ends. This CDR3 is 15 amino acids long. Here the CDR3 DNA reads TGTGCCAGCAGCCGTTTGGGGGGAAGCCAAGAGACCCAGTACTTC. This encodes CASSRLGGSQETQYF.